This entry features one TCR beta chain sequence. Assay: immunoSEQ multiplex PCR; the TCRdb copy retains only in-frame clones and omits some. Among over 85,000 clones, around nine tenths were seen once, and the ten largest hold over 5%. These data originate in a study of blood T cell repertoires in COVID-19. For the study at large: Researchers got acute and convalescent COVID-19 samples from the United States, Italy and Spain.

This CDR3 is built from 16 residues. V shed 4 bases, J shed 6 bases, and the junction held 10 bases outside the gene matches. CDR1 is SEHNR and CDR2 is FQNEAQ in the germline V gene (reference sequence). The chain has TRBV7-9 and TRBJ2-1, with 9 bases matching TRBD1. Input material: peripheral blood. This receptor was taken from a man aged 40-49 years with acute or convalescent COVID-19. The CDR3 loop is CASSSSGTGMGNEQFF. As DNA, the CDR3 is TGTGCCAGCAGCTCGAGCGGGACAGGGATGGGCAATGAGCAGTTCTTC.